Listed below are T cell receptor beta chains from one sample, sequenced in a study of Ad26.COV2.S vaccination and SARS-CoV-2 variants. Measured with immunoSEQ multiplex PCR; TCRdb has only the in-frame clones, and not every one. The table shows around 420,000 clones, with approximately 88% occurring only once. Material: peripheral blood, obtained in a trial of Ad26.COV2.S vaccine versus placebo. The receptor source for this set is a person between 18 and 59 years old who received the Ad26.COV2.S COVID-19 vaccine or a placebo. CDR3s include the opening cysteine and the closing phenylalanine or tryptophan. A D gene is named only where the DNA matches it firmly. Clone size appears in some rows only: once, few, many, or a class for an expanded clone.

TRBJ2-1 | TRBD1 | TRBV19 | once | CASSLGGTVAYNEQFF | TGTGCCAGTAGTCTTGGTGGGACAGTGGCGTACAATGAGCAGTTCTTC
TRBJ2-1 | TRBD2 | TRBV19 | NA | CASSIVDFSLTTSGGNNEQFF | TGTGCCAGTAGTATAGTGGACTTTAGCCTGACTACTAGCGGGGGAAACAATGAGCAGTTCTTC
TRBJ2-1 | NA | TRBV5-4 | NA | CASGRNSYNEQFF | TGTGCCAGTGGACGGAACTCCTACAATGAGCAGTTCTTC
TRBJ2-7 | TRBD1 | TRBV25-1 | NA | CASSDQNRGRMYEQYF | TGTGCCAGCAGTGACCAAAACAGGGGGCGAATGTACGAGCAGTACTTC
TRBJ1-1 | NA | TRBV7-9 | NA | CASSLVSVNTEAFF | TGTGCCAGCAGCTTAGTCTCGGTGAACACTGAAGCTTTCTTT
TRBJ2-1 | TRBD2 | TRBV5-4 | NA | CASSWRGGDEQFF | TGTGCCAGCAGCTGGCGGGGGGGCGATGAGCAGTTCTTC
TRBJ2-1 | TRBD2 | TRBV11-2 | NA | CASSLELLAGGRYYNEQFF | TGTGCCAGCAGCTTAGAACTGTTAGCGGGGGGGCGGTATTACAATGAGCAGTTCTTC
TRBJ1-6 | NA | TRBV28 | NA | CASSQDISPLHF | TGTGCCAGCAGTCAGGACATCTCACCCCTCCACTTT
TRBJ1-2 | TRBD1 | TRBV6-2/TRBV6-3 | NA | CASSHRGPNYGYTF | TGTGCCAGCAGCCACAGGGGCCCCAACTATGGCTACACCTTC
TRBJ2-7 | TRBD1 | TRBV18 | NA | CASSRKGQGEYEQYF | TGTGCCAGCTCACGGAAGGGACAGGGTGAATACGAGCAGTACTTC
TRBJ2-6 | NA | TRBV28 | NA | CASSDLGGYGANVLTF | TGTGCCAGCAGTGATCTTGGGGGTTATGGGGCCAACGTCCTGACTTTC
TRBJ2-3 | NA | TRBV12-3/TRBV12-4 | NA | CASRSGITDTQYF | TGTGCCAGCAGGAGCGGAATCACAGATACGCAGTATTTT
TRBJ2-2 | TRBD2 | TRBV2 | NA | CASSEAGGWQGNTGELFF | TGTGCCAGCAGTGAAGCCGGGGGGTGGCAGGGGAACACCGGGGAGCTGTTTTTT
TRBJ2-1 | TRBD2 | TRBV2 | NA | CASSDRSSGALAYNEQFF | TGTGCCAGCAGTGATCGTTCTAGCGGGGCCCTCGCGTACAATGAGCAGTTCTTC
TRBJ1-2 | NA | TRBV5-6 | NA | CASSSPGRGGYGYTF | TGTGCCAGCAGCTCTCCCGGCAGAGGGGGCTATGGCTACACCTTC
TRBJ2-7 | NA | TRBV4-1 | NA | CASSQDSTGTDEQYF | TGCGCCAGCAGCCAAGATTCGACGGGGACGGACGAGCAGTACTTC
TRBJ1-5 | NA | TRBV13 | NA | CASSLGNQPQHF | TGTGCCAGCAGCTTAGGCAATCAGCCCCAGCATTTT
TRBJ1-1 | TRBD1 | TRBV9 | NA | CASGRQGANTEAFF | TGTGCCAGCGGACGACAGGGGGCTAACACTGAAGCTTTCTTT
TRBJ2-2 | NA | TRBV5-1 | NA | CASRGGSNTGELFF | TGCGCCAGCAGGGGGGGATCAAACACCGGGGAGCTGTTTTTT
TRBJ1-3 | NA | TRBV5-1 | few | CASSLTYNTGNTIYF | TGCGCCAGCAGCTTGACTTATAATACTGGAAACACCATATATTTT
TRBJ1-5 | NA | TRBV6-2/TRBV6-3 | NA | CASSYSENQPQHF | TGTGCCAGCAGTTACTCGGAGAATCAGCCCCAGCATTTT
TRBJ2-2 | NA | TRBV4-1 | NA | CASSHLEATGELFF | TGCGCCAGCAGCCACCTTGAGGCTACCGGGGAGCTGTTTTTT
TRBJ2-3 | NA | TRBV13 | NA | CASSLGRQLTTQYF | TGTGCCAGCAGCCTAGGAAGACAGCTTACTACGCAGTATTTT
TRBJ2-2 | NA | TRBV7-2 | NA | CASSLRHNTGELFF | TGTGCCAGCAGCTTGAGACACAACACCGGGGAGCTGTTTTTT
TRBJ2-5 | NA | TRBV7-3 | NA | CASSKHGTDTQETQYF | TGTGCCAGCAGCAAACATGGGACCGACACTCAGGAGACCCAGTACTTC
TRBJ2-3 | NA | TRBV3-1/TRBV3-2 | once | CASSQVGGGGLADTQYF | TGTGCCAGCAGCCAAGTTGGGGGCGGGGGTTTAGCAGATACGCAGTATTTT
TRBJ2-7 | NA | TRBV3-1/TRBV3-2 | NA | CASSHFESLYEQYF | TGTGCCAGCAGCCATTTCGAATCTCTCTACGAGCAGTACTTC
TRBJ1-1 | NA | TRBV6-2/TRBV6-3 | NA | CASSYGEMRTEAFF | TGTGCCAGCAGTTACGGCGAGATGAGGACTGAAGCTTTCTTT
TRBJ2-7 | NA | TRBV11-2 | NA | CASSHHRTDSSYEQYF | TGTGCCAGCAGCCACCACCGGACGGATTCGTCCTACGAGCAGTACTTC
TRBJ1-5 | NA | TRBV30 | NA | CAWNGRENQPQHF | TGTGCCTGGAATGGCAGGGAGAATCAGCCCCAGCATTTT
TRBJ2-7 | TRBD1 | TRBV4-1 | NA | CASSHRTGGSSYEQYF | TGCGCCAGCAGCCATCGGACAGGGGGGAGCTCCTACGAGCAGTACTTC
TRBJ2-7 | TRBD1 | TRBV19 | NA | CASSSAGGSYEQYF | TGTGCCAGTAGTTCGGCAGGGGGCTCCTACGAGCAGTACTTC
TRBJ2-1 | NA | TRBV5-1 | NA | CASAGRENEQFF | TGCGCCAGCGCTGGCAGGGAGAATGAGCAGTTCTTC
TRBJ1-1 | NA | TRBV12-3/TRBV12-4 | once | CASSLVSNTEAFF | TGTGCCAGCAGTTTAGTGTCCAACACTGAAGCTTTCTTT
TRBJ2-5 | NA | TRBV27 | NA | CASTLRPGVETQYF | TGTGCCAGCACCCTAAGGCCCGGGGTAGAGACCCAGTACTTC
TRBJ1-5 | NA | TRBV19 | NA | CASSIGVRSNQPQHF | TGTGCCAGTAGTATCGGAGTCAGATCCAATCAGCCCCAGCATTTT
TRBJ2-7 | TRBD1 | TRBV13 | NA | CASSTKGQGSSYEQYF | TGTGCCAGCAGCACCAAAGGACAGGGCAGCTCCTACGAGCAGTACTTC
TRBJ1-5 | NA | TRBV19 | NA | CASSGSEAQPQHF | TGTGCCAGTAGTGGGTCAGAAGCTCAGCCCCAGCATTTT
TRBJ2-6 | NA | TRBV28 | NA | CASSPSASGANVLTF | TGTGCCAGCAGCCCGTCGGCCTCTGGGGCCAACGTCCTGACTTTC
TRBJ2-3 | NA | TRBV19 | once | CASSPRRGTHTDTQYF | TGTGCCAGTAGCCCCAGACGAGGGACCCACACAGATACGCAGTATTTT
TRBJ2-7 | NA | TRBV3-1/TRBV3-2 | NA | CASSRNSYEQYF | TGTGCCAGCAGCCGAAACTCCTACGAGCAGTACTTC
TRBJ1-1 | NA | TRBV19 | NA | CASWNPGVGSEAFF | TGTGCCAGTTGGAACCCGGGGGTTGGGTCTGAAGCTTTCTTT
TRBJ2-1 | TRBD1 | TRBV5-1 | once | CASSWTGTGVNEQFF | TGCGCCAGCAGCTGGACCGGGACAGGGGTTAATGAGCAGTTCTTC
TRBJ1-1 | NA | TRBV27 | NA | CASSLRGWYTEAFF | TGTGCCAGCAGTTTACGCGGGTGGTACACTGAAGCTTTCTTT